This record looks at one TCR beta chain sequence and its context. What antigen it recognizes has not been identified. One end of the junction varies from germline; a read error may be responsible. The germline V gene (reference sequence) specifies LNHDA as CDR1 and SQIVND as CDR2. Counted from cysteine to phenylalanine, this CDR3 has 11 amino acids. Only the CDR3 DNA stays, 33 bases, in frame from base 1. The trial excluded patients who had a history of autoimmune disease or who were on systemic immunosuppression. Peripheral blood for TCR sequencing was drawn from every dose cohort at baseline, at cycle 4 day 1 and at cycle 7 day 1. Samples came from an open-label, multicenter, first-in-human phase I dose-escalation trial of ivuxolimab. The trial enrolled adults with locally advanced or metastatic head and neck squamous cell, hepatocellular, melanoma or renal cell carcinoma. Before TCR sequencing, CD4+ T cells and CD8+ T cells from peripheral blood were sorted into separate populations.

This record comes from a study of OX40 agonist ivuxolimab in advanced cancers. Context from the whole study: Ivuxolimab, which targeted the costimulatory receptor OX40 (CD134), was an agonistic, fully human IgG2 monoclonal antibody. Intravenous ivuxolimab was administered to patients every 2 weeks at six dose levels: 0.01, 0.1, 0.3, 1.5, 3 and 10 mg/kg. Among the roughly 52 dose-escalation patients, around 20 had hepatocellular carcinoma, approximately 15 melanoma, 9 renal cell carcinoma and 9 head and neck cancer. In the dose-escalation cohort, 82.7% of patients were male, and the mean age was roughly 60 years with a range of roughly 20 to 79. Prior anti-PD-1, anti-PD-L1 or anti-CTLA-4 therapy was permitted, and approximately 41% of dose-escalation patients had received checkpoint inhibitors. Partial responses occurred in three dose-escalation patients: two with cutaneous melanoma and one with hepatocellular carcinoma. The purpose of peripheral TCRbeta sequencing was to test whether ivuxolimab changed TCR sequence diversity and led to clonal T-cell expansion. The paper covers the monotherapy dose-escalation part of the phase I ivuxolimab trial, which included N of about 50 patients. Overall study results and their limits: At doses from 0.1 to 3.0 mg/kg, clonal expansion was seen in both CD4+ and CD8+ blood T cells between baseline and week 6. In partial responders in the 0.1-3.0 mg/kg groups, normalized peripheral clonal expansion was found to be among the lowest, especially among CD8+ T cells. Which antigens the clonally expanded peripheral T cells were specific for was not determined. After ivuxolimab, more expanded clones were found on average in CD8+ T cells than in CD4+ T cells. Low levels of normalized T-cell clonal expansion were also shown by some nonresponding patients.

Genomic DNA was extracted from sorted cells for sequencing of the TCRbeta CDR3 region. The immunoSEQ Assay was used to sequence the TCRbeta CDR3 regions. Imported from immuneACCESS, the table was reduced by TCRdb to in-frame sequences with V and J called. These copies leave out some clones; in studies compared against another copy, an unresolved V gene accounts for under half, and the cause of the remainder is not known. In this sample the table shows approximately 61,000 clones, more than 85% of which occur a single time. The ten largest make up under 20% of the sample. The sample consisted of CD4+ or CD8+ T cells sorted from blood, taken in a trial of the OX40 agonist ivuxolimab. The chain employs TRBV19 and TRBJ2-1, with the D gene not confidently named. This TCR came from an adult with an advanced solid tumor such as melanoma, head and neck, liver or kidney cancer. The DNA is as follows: TGTGCCAGTAGTATGGGGTATGAACAGTTCTTC. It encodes CASSMGYEQFF.